These 4 T cell receptor beta chains share one sample of origin, sequenced in a study of vaccination and CD4 T cells after COVID-19. Treatment denoted: 10-day PBMC culture with coronavirus spike peptide pools or control peptides (ViraFEST assay). Scientists ran DNA taken from cultured CD4+ T cells through the Oncomine TCR Beta short-read assay for sequencing. TCRdb re-analysed the PCR reads in MiXCR, keeping a single row per CDR3 protein. Counted here are about 20,000 distinct CDR3 sequences, around a quarter occurring once; the ten biggest clones make up about 11%. These receptors' targets are unknown. The specimen was cultured CD4+ T cells from blood. These receptor sequences come from a human donor with COVID-19.

V usage is TRBV7-9 and J usage is TRBJ2-2; D remains unclear. The germline gives CDR1 SEHNR, CDR2 FQNEAQ (reference sequence). The CDR3 totals 14 residues. Trimming left V 6 bases short and J 6 bases short, with 14 bases between. CDR3 DNA: TGTGCCAGCAGTGGGCAGGAACGCGCCGGGGAGCTGTTTTTT. It codes for CASSGQERAGELFF.

The table lists this clonotype with a count of one. This chain uses TRBV29-1 with TRBJ2-1; D may be TRBD2 (5 bases). Germline V CDR1 and CDR2: SQVTM, ANQGSEA. V was pared by 7 bases and J by 7 bases, with 14 bases between. This CDR3 has 12 amino acids. Here the CDR3 reads CSGSGILNEQFF. The CDR3 DNA sequence: TGCAGCGGAAGCGGAATTCTTAATGAGCAGTTCTTC.

The chain employs TRBV3-1 and TRBJ2-5, with TRBD2 as a possible D gene (5 bases). This CDR3 spans 11 amino acids. The V end was cut by 8 bases, the J end by 7 bases, with 11 bases between. In germline, CDR1 is LGHDT, CDR2 YNNKEL (reference sequence). The CDR3 protein is CASDGVGTQYF. CDR3 sequence (DNA): TGTGCCAGCGACGGGGTTGGGACCCAGTACTTC.

CDR3 DNA: TGTGCCAGCATCTCGCGGCTAGCGGGGGGGCCTTGGAGAGATACGCAGTATTTT. Its protein is CASISRLAGGPWRDTQYF. This chain uses TRBV7-2 with TRBJ2-3; TRBD2 matches at 12 bases. The germline V gene has CDR1 SGHTA and CDR2 FQGNSA. This CDR3 contains 18 residues. Losses at the gene ends were 7 bases for V and 5 bases for J; bases not matched to a gene: 16.